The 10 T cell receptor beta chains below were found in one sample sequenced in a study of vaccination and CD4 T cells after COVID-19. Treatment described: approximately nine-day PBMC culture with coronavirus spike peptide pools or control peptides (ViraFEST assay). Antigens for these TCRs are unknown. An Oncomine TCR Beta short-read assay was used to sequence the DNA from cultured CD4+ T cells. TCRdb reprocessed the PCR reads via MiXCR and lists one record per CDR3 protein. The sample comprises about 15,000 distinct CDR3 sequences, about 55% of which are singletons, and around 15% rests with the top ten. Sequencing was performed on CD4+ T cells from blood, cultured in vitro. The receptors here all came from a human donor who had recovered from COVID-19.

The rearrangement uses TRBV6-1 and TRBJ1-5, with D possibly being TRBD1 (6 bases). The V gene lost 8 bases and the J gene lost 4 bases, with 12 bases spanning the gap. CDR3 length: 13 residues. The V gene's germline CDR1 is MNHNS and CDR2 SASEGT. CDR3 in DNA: TGTGCCAGCCGTCCTGACAGGAATCAGCCCCAGCATTTT. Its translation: CASRPDRNQPQHF.

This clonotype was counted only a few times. The CDR3 DNA reads TGTGCCAGCAGTTCAGGGGCGGAGACCCAGTACTTC. Translated, it gives CASSSGAETQYF. The chain is built from TRBV2 and TRBJ2-5; a weak D match, TRBD1 (6 bases). The V gene lost 5 bases and the J gene lost 5 bases, with 9 bases spanning the gap. Germline CDR1 is SNHLY and CDR2 is FYNNEI. The CDR3 length is 12 residues.

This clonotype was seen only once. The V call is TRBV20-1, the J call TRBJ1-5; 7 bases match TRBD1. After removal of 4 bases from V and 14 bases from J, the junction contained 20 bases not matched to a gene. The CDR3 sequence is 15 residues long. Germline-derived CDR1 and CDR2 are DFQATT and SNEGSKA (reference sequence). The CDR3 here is CSATLPATGTLGEHF. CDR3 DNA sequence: TGCAGTGCTACACTCCCCGCGACAGGGACCCTCGGAGAGCATTTT.

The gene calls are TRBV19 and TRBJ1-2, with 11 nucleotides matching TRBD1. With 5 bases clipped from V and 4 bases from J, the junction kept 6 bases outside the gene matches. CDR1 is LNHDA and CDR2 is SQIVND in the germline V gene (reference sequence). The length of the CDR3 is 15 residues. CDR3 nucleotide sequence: TGTGCCAGTAGTTCTCGGGACAGGGGGTCCTATGGCTACACCTTC. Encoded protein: CASSSRDRGSYGYTF.

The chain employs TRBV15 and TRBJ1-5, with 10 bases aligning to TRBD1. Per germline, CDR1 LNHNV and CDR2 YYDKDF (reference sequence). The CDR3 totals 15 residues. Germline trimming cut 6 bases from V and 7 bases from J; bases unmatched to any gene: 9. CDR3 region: CATRTGQGFEQPQHF. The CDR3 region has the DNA TGTGCCACCAGGACGGGACAGGGGTTCGAGCAGCCCCAGCATTTT.

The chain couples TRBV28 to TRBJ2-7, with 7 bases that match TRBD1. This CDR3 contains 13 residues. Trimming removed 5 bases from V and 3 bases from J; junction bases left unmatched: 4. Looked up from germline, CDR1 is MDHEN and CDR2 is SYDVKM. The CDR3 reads CASSRHRGYEQYF. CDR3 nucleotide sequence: TGTGCCAGCAGTCGACACAGGGGCTACGAGCAGTACTTC. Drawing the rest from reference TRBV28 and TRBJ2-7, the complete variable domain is DVKVTQSSRYLVKRTGEKVFLECVQDMDHENMFWYRQDPGLGLRLIYFSYDVKMKEKGDIPEGYSVSREKKERFSLILESASTNQTSMYLCASSRHRGYEQYFGPGTRLTVT.

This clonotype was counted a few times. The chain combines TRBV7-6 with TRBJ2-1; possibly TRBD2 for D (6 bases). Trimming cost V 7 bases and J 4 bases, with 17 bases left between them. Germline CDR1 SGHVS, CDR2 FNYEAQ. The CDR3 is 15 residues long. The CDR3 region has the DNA TGTGCCAGCATCCAGACCTCTAGCGAGTACAATGAGCAGTTCTTC. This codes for CASIQTSSEYNEQFF.

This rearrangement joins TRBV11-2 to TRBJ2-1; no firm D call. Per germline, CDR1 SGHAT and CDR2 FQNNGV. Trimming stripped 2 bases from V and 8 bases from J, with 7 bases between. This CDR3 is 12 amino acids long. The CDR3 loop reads CASSLNRDEQFF. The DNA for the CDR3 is TGTGCCAGCAGCTTAAATAGGGATGAGCAGTTCTTC.

The CDR3 sequence is CASSQEGTAGNTIYF. The CDR3 region has the DNA TGCGCCAGCAGCCAAGAAGGGACAGCTGGAAACACCATATATTTT. The J gene is TRBJ1-3, the V gene TRBV4-1; TRBD1 agrees at 7 bases. In germline, CDR1 is MGHRA, CDR2 YSYEKL. This CDR3 spans 15 amino acids. The trim removed 0 bases at V and 2 bases at J, leaving 1 base unmatched.

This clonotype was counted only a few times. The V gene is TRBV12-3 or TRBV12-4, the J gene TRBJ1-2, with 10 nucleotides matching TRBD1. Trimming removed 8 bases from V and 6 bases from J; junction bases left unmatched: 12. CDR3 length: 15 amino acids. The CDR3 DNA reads TGTGCCAGCTCTAGCAAAGGACAGGGGGTAGATGGCTACACCTTC. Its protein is CASSSKGQGVDGYTF.